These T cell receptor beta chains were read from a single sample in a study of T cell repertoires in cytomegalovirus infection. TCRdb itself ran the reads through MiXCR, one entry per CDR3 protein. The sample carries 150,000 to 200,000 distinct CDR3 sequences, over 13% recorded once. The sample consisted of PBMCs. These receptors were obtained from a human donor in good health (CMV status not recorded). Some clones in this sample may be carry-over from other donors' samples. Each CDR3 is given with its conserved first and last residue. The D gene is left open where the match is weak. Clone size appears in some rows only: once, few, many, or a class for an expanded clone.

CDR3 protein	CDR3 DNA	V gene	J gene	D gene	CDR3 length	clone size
CASSLGGYQPQHF	TGTGCCAGCAGCTTGGGCGGGTATCAGCCCCAGCATTTT	TRBV7-2	TRBJ1-5	.	13	many
CASSPFRNEQFF	TGTGCCAGCAGCCCCTTCCGGAATGAGCAGTTCTTC	TRBV6-2/TRBV6-3	TRBJ2-1	.	12	many
CATQGLAGRVSNEQFF	TGTGCCACACAGGGACTAGCGGGCCGAGTTAGCAATGAGCAGTTCTTC	TRBV2	TRBJ2-1	TRBD2	16	few
CASTERQGNTEAFF	TGTGCCAGCACCGAGCGGCAGGGGAACACTGAAGCTTTCTTT	TRBV2	TRBJ1-1	.	14	.
CASSLEVDGGQHF	TGTGCCAGCAGCTTAGAGGTGGACGGTGGGCAGCATTTT	TRBV7-8	TRBJ1-5	.	13	many
CASSQNYRGGGHTEAFF	TGTGCCAGCAGCCAAAATTACAGGGGAGGAGGGCACACTGAAGCTTTCTTT	TRBV14	TRBJ1-1	TRBD1	17	.
CSAGHLANTEAFF	TGCAGCGCCGGGCACTTAGCGAACACTGAAGCTTTCTTT	TRBV29-1	TRBJ1-1	.	13	.
CASSRRPSGLAGGPLTDTQYF	TGTGCCAGCAGCCGACGCCCCTCGGGACTAGCGGGAGGCCCCCTCACAGATACGCAGTATTTT	TRBV7-2	TRBJ2-3	TRBD2	21	many
CSVGETNSPLHF	TGCAGCGTTGGAGAGACAAATTCACCCCTCCACTTT	TRBV29-1	TRBJ1-6	.	12	.
CASSLEQGPGNTIYF	TGTGCCAGCAGCTTAGAACAGGGGCCCGGAAACACCATATATTTT	TRBV11-2	TRBJ1-3	TRBD1	15	many
CASNRLAGKDTQYF	TGTGCCAGCAATCGACTAGCGGGAAAAGATACGCAGTATTTT	TRBV6-2/TRBV6-3	TRBJ2-3	TRBD2	14	.
CASSYTDRAKNIQYF	TGTGCCAGCAGTTACACGGACAGAGCCAAAAACATTCAGTACTTC	TRBV6-5	TRBJ2-4	.	15	many
CSSVTGGMTDTQYF	TGCAGTTCAGTAACAGGGGGCATGACAGATACGCAGTATTTT	TRBV20-1	TRBJ2-3	TRBD1	14	.
CASSSQGGSSPLHF	TGTGCCAGCAGCTCGCAGGGCGGATCTTCACCCCTCCACTTT	TRBV7-9	TRBJ1-6	.	14	.
CASTWIGTGVTGELFF	TGTGCCAGTACCTGGATCGGGACAGGGGTTACCGGGGAGCTGTTTTTT	TRBV19	TRBJ2-2	TRBD1	16	.
CSASFGTSGGAEYF	TGCAGTGCTAGCTTTGGGACTAGCGGAGGGGCGGAGTACTTC	TRBV20-1	TRBJ2-7	TRBD2	14	few
CASSSTTGGAVSEQYF	TGTGCCAGCAGCTCAACCACAGGGGGCGCGGTATCCGAGCAGTACTTC	TRBV11-1	TRBJ2-7	TRBD1	16	many
CSVRPDRENGYTF	TGCAGCGTTCGCCCTGACAGGGAGAATGGCTACACCTTC	TRBV29-1	TRBJ1-2	TRBD1	13	.
CASSEPGMNTEAFF	TGTGCCAGCAGTGAACCGGGGATGAACACTGAAGCTTTCTTT	TRBV6-1	TRBJ1-1	.	14	few
CASSPRQGSTDTQYF	TGTGCCAGCAGCCCCCGACAGGGATCGACAGATACGCAGTATTTT	TRBV7-8	TRBJ2-3	TRBD1	15	many
CAISESTGGGSEAFF	TGTGCCATCAGTGAGTCGACGGGTGGGGGTTCTGAAGCTTTCTTT	TRBV10-3	TRBJ1-1	.	15	few
CASSNGPGETQYF	TGTGCCAGCAGCAATGGACCCGGGGAGACCCAGTACTTC	TRBV7-6	TRBJ2-5	.	13	many
CASSSRVVTEAFF	TGTGCCAGCAGCTCCCGGGTAGTCACTGAAGCTTTCTTT	TRBV7-2	TRBJ1-1	.	13	many
CASSLGADYNEQFF	TGTGCCAGCAGCTTAGGGGCAGACTACAATGAGCAGTTCTTC	TRBV7-9	TRBJ2-1	.	14	.
CASQRQGKNGELFF	TGTGCCAGCCAAAGGCAGGGAAAGAACGGGGAGCTGTTTTTT	TRBV6-5	TRBJ2-2	.	14	many
CASSETGDSYNEQFF	TGTGCCAGCAGTGAGACAGGGGATTCCTACAATGAGCAGTTCTTC	TRBV25-1	TRBJ2-1	TRBD1	15	.
CASSSTGIWSGELFF	TGTGCCAGCAGCTCGACAGGGATATGGTCCGGGGAGCTGTTTTTT	TRBV7-3	TRBJ2-2	TRBD1	15	.
CSARDNLGGYEQYF	TGCAGTGCTAGAGATAATTTGGGCGGATACGAGCAGTACTTC	TRBV20-1	TRBJ2-7	.	14	.
CASSGTYREPNTEAFF	TGTGCCAGCAGCGGTACTTACAGGGAACCGAACACTGAAGCTTTCTTT	TRBV7-2	TRBJ1-1	.	16	many
CASFLREAFF	TGTGCCAGCTTCCTCAGGGAAGCTTTCTTT	TRBV12-3/TRBV12-4	TRBJ1-1	.	10	.
CSVFSSYEQYF	TGCAGCGTTTTTAGTTCCTACGAGCAGTACTTC	TRBV29-1	TRBJ2-7	.	11	.
CASSTISDSLNYGYTF	TGTGCCAGCAGCACCATAAGCGACAGTCTAAACTATGGCTACACCTTC	TRBV7-9	TRBJ1-2	.	16	many
CASSGTSGRAGELFF	TGTGCCAGCAGTGGGACTAGCGGGAGGGCCGGGGAGCTGTTTTTT	TRBV28	TRBJ2-2	TRBD2	15	.
CASSYGGVSGANVLTF	TGCGCCAGCAGCTACGGGGGTGTCTCTGGGGCCAACGTCCTGACTTTC	TRBV5-1	TRBJ2-6	.	16	many
CASSPAGGSLYNEQFF	TGTGCCAGCAGCCCCGCAGGCGGGAGCCTCTACAATGAGCAGTTCTTC	TRBV7-8	TRBJ2-1	TRBD2	16	many
CASSYGTGVTNYGYTF	TGTGCCAGCAGTTACGGGACAGGGGTGACAAACTATGGCTACACCTTC	TRBV6-5	TRBJ1-2	TRBD1	16	many
CASQGPYEQYF	TGTGCCAGCCAGGGCCCCTACGAGCAGTACTTC	TRBV28	TRBJ2-7	.	11	once
CASTFYPNEKLFF	TGTGCCAGCACCTTCTATCCTAATGAAAAACTGTTTTTT	TRBV7-2	TRBJ1-4	.	13	many
CASRGLGGSNQPQHF	TGTGCCAGCAGGGGATTGGGGGGGAGCAATCAGCCCCAGCATTTT	TRBV28	TRBJ1-5	.	15	few
CASSLRSGPGYTF	TGTGCCAGCAGCTTGAGATCTGGGCCTGGCTACACCTTC	TRBV5-6	TRBJ1-2	.	13	few
CASSLGGINNQPQHF	TGTGCCAGCAGCTTAGGGGGTATTAACAATCAGCCCCAGCATTTT	TRBV7-2	TRBJ1-5	.	15	many
CASSLQYLRTQHF	TGTGCCAGCAGCTTACAATATCTCAGGACCCAGCATTTT	TRBV7-2	TRBJ1-5	.	13	few